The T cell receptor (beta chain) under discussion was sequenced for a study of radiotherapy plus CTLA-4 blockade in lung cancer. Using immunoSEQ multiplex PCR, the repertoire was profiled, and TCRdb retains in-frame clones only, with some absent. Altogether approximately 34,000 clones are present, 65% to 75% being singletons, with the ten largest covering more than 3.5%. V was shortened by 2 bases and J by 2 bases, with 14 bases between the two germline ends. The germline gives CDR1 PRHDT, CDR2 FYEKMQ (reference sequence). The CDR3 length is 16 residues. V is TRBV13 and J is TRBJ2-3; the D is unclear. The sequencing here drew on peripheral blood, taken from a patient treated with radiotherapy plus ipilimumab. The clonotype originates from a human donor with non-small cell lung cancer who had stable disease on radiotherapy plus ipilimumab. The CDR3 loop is CASSLLASVDTDTQYF. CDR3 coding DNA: TGTGCCAGCAGCTTACTGGCCAGCGTCGACACAGATACGCAGTATTTT.